Shown below are 24 T cell receptor beta chains from a single sample sequenced in a study of T cells expressing NK-cell markers. Following a re-call of the 5' RACE reads, TCRdb has one entry per CDR3 protein and lacks DNA. This specimen shows under 600,000 distinct CDR3 sequences; the ten leading clones hold under 1.5%. Sequenced sample: blood T cells: a sorted CD56 or NKG2C T cell subset, CD4+ or CD8+ T cells, or bulk PBMC T cells (not recorded which). The receptors were gathered from a woman aged 50 to 60 in good health.

This chain connects TRBV10-3 to TRBJ2-3. Germline V gene sequence: CDR1 ENHRY, CDR2 SYGVKD. This CDR3 contains 11 residues. CDR3 region: CAITREDTQYF.

The chain recombines TRBV12-3 or TRBV12-4 with TRBJ2-7; TCRdb names TRBD1, which stays unverified in the absence of DNA. The CDR3 contains 11 residues. This chain's CDR3 is CASSLGPGQYF.

The chain couples TRBV27 to TRBJ2-1; the TRBD1 assignment by TCRdb is unverifiable without DNA. CDR3 size: 14 residues. Per the germline V gene, CDR1 is MNHEY and CDR2 is SMNVEV (reference sequence). CDR3 in amino acids: CASARVDLGNEQFF.

V usage is TRBV19 and J usage is TRBJ2-1; the D gene TCRdb calls, TRBD1, cannot be checked with no DNA. The CDR3 covers 14 residues. From germline, CDR1 is LNHDA and CDR2 SQIVND (reference sequence). The CDR3 reads CASSFTGAYNEQFF.

The V and J genes are TRBV5-4 and TRBJ2-5; TCRdb proposes TRBD1, but this gene call is untestable without DNA. The CDR3 is 15 amino acids. CDR1 and CDR2 from the germline V gene are SGHNT and YYREEE (reference sequence). The CDR3 here is CASSLMQGARETQYF.

The rearrangement links TRBV6-2 or TRBV6-3 to TRBJ2-3; TCRdb's D call of TRBD2 is untestable without DNA. The CDR3 contains 13 residues. CDR1 and CDR2 (germline): MNHEY, SVGEGT. CDR3 in amino acids: CASRRVRVDTQYF.

The rearrangement links TRBV25-1 to TRBJ1-1. The germline V gene has CDR1 MGHDK and CDR2 SYGVNS. CDR3 length: 14 residues. The CDR3 is CASSFNFGGSEAFF.

The rearrangement uses TRBV6-5 and TRBJ2-1; there is no DNA to check the TCRdb D call of TRBD2. There are 16 residues in the CDR3. CDR1 and CDR2 (germline): MNHEY, SVGAGI. This CDR3 reads CASSSAGGTVFGEQFF.

The chain uses TRBV18 and TRBJ2-1; TCRdb returns TRBD1, unconfirmable since there is no DNA. The CDR3 runs 15 residues. Germline loops: CDR1 KGHSH, CDR2 LQKENI. The CDR3: CASSKGGLDNNEQFF.

This sequence joins TRBV6-5 and TRBJ1-1; TCRdb's D gene call, TRBD1, goes unchecked for lack of DNA. This CDR3 has 15 residues. Germline values: CDR1 MNHEY, CDR2 SVGAGI. The CDR3 loop is CASRPGTPANTEAFF.

V gene TRBV7-7 combines with J gene TRBJ2-5. CDR3 size: 15 residues. Germline-derived CDR1 and CDR2 are SSHAT and FNYEAQ (reference sequence). The CDR3 sequence: CASSFSLLAQETQYF.

The chain links TRBV7-6 to TRBJ1-1; no DNA is available, so the TRBD1 call from TCRdb remains unchecked. The CDR3 has 13 residues. The V gene's germline CDR1 is SGHVS and CDR2 FNYEAQ. Here the CDR3 reads CASSLAQTGSAFF.

This chain uses TRBV7-9 with TRBJ2-3. This CDR3 spans 15 amino acids. The germline gives CDR1 SEHNR, CDR2 FQNEAQ (reference sequence). CDR3 sequence reads: CASSLKALSTDTQYF.

The V gene is TRBV5-1, the J gene TRBJ1-2. CDR1 and CDR2 from the germline V gene are SGHRS and YFSETQ. CDR3 length: 14 amino acids. The CDR3 here is CASSRALGSYGYTF. Combining the CDR3 with reference TRBV5-1 and TRBJ1-2 gives the whole variable domain KAGVTQTPRYLIKTRGQQVTLSCSPISGHRSVSWYQQTPGQGLQFLFEYFSETQRNKGNFPGRFSGRQFSNSRSEMNVSTLELGDSALYLCASSRALGSYGYTFGSGTRLTVV.

The chain couples TRBV19 to TRBJ2-1; with no DNA, the TCRdb D assignment of TRBD2 cannot be verified. Germline V gene data show CDR1 as LNHDA and CDR2 as SQIVND (reference sequence). This CDR3 spans 16 amino acids. The CDR3 is CASSIKLAGGGHEQFF. The full variable domain, with the rest looked up from reference TRBV19 and TRBJ2-1, is DGGITQSPKYLFRKEGQNVTLSCEQNLNHDAMYWYRQDPGQGLRLIYYSQIVNDFQKGDIAEGYSVSREKKESFPLTVTSAQKNPTAFYLCASSIKLAGGGHEQFFGPGTRLTVL.

The gene calls are TRBV12-3 or TRBV12-4 and TRBJ2-1. This CDR3 spans 11 amino acids. The CDR3 protein is CASSFNRGQFF.

The chain employs TRBV6-6 and TRBJ1-5; the TRBD1 assignment by TCRdb is unverifiable without DNA. CDR1 is MNHNY and CDR2 is SVGAGI in the germline V gene (reference sequence). The CDR3 runs 13 residues. The CDR3 loop reads CAGKGGSNQPQHF.

The rearrangement links TRBV5-1 to TRBJ2-2; checking the TCRdb D call of TRBD2 is not possible without DNA. The CDR3 consists of 16 residues. Germline CDR1 SGHRS, CDR2 YFSETQ. The CDR3 reads CASSLARETSTGELFF.

The CDR3 spells CASSRRGEGGTEAFF. This rearrangement joins TRBV7-8 to TRBJ1-1. Germline loops: CDR1 SGHVS, CDR2 FQNEAQ. The CDR3 totals 15 residues.

This sequence joins TRBV20-1 and TRBJ2-7; TCRdb names TRBD1, which stays unverified in the absence of DNA. The CDR3 spans 15 residues. Germline V gene data show CDR1 as DFQATT and CDR2 as SNEGSKA (reference sequence). The CDR3 spells CSARVADRAIYEQYF.

V usage is TRBV24-1 and J usage is TRBJ2-2; with no DNA, the TCRdb D assignment of TRBD1 cannot be verified. The germline V gene has CDR1 KGHDR and CDR2 SFDVKD. The CDR3 sequence is 13 residues long. CDR3 residues: CAIRTPNTGELFF.

The chain is built from TRBV11-2 and TRBJ2-1; TCRdb indicates TRBD1, and absent DNA this call remains unverified. Germline-derived CDR1 and CDR2 are SGHAT and FQNNGV. The CDR3 totals 14 residues. CDR3 sequence: CASSLVPHSGEQFF.

V is TRBV5-1 and J is TRBJ1-1. This CDR3 spans 15 amino acids. The V gene's germline CDR1 is SGHRS and CDR2 YFSETQ. CDR3 residues: CASSFNSVLNTEAFF.

The rearrangement links TRBV12-3 or TRBV12-4 to TRBJ2-3; TCRdb gives TRBD1 as the D gene, but with no DNA this cannot be confirmed. The CDR3 length is 13 residues. CDR3 protein: CASRTGPTDTQYF.